The 9 T cell receptor beta chains below all came from one sample that was sequenced in a study of CD8+ T cells in alopecia areata. Extracted RNA was reverse transcribed into cDNA, the sequencing template. Clones were read by immunoSEQ multiplex PCR, and TCRdb kept only the in-frame ones, dropping some. The sample includes around 210,000 clones, 64% of them seen just once. Indicated treatment: oral pan-JAK inhibitor, 5-10 mg twice daily. The source was CD4+ T cells sorted from blood, collected at week 4, from a patient treated with tofacitinib. The receptors come from a human donor with alopecia areata.

This sequence joins TRBV7-9 and TRBJ1-2, with 11 bases lining up with TRBD1. The germline V gene encodes CDR1 SEHNR and CDR2 FQNEAQ (reference sequence). CDR3 size: 16 residues. Trimming cost V 5 bases and J 6 bases; bases outside gene matches: 11. CDR3 in DNA: TGTGCCAGCAGCCCAGGGACAGGGGGGAGGGCCGATGGCTACACCTTC. This translates into CASSPGTGGRADGYTF.

The chain couples TRBV7-2 to TRBJ2-3; a possible D gene is TRBD2 (6 bases). V lost 0 bases, J lost 5 bases, and 12 bases lay in between. The CDR3 extends over 15 amino acids. Germline-derived CDR1 and CDR2 are SGHTA and FQGNSA. This CDR3 reads CASSLAGGIGDTQYF. In DNA, the CDR3 is TGTGCCAGCAGCTTAGCGGGGGGTATCGGAGATACGCAGTATTTT. Based on the CDR3 plus reference TRBV7-2 and TRBJ2-3, the full variable domain is GAGVSQSPSNKVTEKGKDVELRCDPISGHTALYWYRQSLGQGLEFLIYFQGNSAPDKSGLPSDRFSAERTGGSVSTLTIQRTQQEDSAVYLCASSLAGGIGDTQYFGPGTRLTVL.

This chain connects TRBV7-2 to TRBJ2-5; 7 nucleotides match TRBD2. Germline V gene data show CDR1 as SGHTA and CDR2 as FQGNSA. The CDR3 covers 14 residues. The trim removed 5 bases at V and 3 bases at J, leaving 6 bases unmatched. CDR3 sequence reads: CASSRGTKKETQYF. In DNA form, the CDR3 reads TGTGCCAGCAGCCGGGGGACTAAAAAAGAGACCCAGTACTTC.

The chain employs TRBV4-2 and TRBJ2-7, with 14 bases matching TRBD2. The CDR3 sequence is 19 residues long. V gave up 0 bases and J gave up 2 bases; unmatched junction bases: 9. CDR1 and CDR2 from the germline V gene are LGHNA and YNFKEQ. In DNA form, the CDR3 reads TGTGCCAGCAGCCAAGATGAGACTAGCGGGGGGGCCCGCCCCTACGAGCAGTACTTC. Protein: CASSQDETSGGARPYEQYF.

This chain joins TRBV4-3 and TRBJ2-1; D possibly corresponds to TRBD2 (5 bases). Trimming removed 4 bases from V and 0 bases from J, with 19 bases in between. This CDR3 has 18 residues. Germline CDR1 reads LGHNA; CDR2 reads YSLEER. CDR3 nucleotide sequence: TGCGCCAGCAGCCGGACGGGGAATAGCCTAAGCTCCTACAATGAGCAGTTCTTC. It encodes CASSRTGNSLSSYNEQFF.

The chain carries TRBV2 and TRBJ2-2, with D perhaps matching TRBD1 (6 bases). The CDR3 spans 16 residues. V lost 3 bases to trimming and J lost 0 bases, with 11 bases between them. Germline V gene sequence: CDR1 SNHLY, CDR2 FYNNEI. The CDR3 spells CASSDKGHSNTGELFF. DNA for the CDR3: TGTGCCAGCAGTGACAAGGGACACTCGAACACCGGGGAGCTGTTTTTT.

V usage is TRBV10-3 and J usage is TRBJ2-3; TRBD2 matches at 10 bases. The J segment lost 5 bases and the V segment lost 10 bases, leaving 6 bases of the junction unmatched. CDR1 and CDR2 from the germline V gene are ENHRY and SYGVKD. CDR3 length equals 13 residues. The CDR3 loop reads CATIAGGGDTQYF. In DNA form, the CDR3 reads TGTGCCACAATAGCGGGGGGTGGAGATACGCAGTATTTT.

This rearrangement joins TRBV23-1 to TRBJ1-6; 10 nucleotides match TRBD1. TRBV23-1 is marked as an open reading frame, function uncertain. V was pared by 7 bases and J by 7 bases, with 7 bases of the junction left unmatched. This CDR3 region has 15 residues. The CDR3 region has the DNA TGCGCCAGCACCAACGTGGGACAGGGGAATTCACCCCTCCACTTT. Its translation is CASTNVGQGNSPLHF.

This clone has only one observation. The chain has TRBV7-8 and TRBJ2-7; 10 bases fit TRBD2. Per germline, CDR1 SGHVS and CDR2 FQNEAQ. The CDR3 runs 14 residues. With 3 bases clipped from V and 5 bases from J, the junction kept 4 bases outside the gene matches. The CDR3 region is CASSFSGGQNEQYF. The CDR3 DNA follows: TGTGCCAGCAGCTTTAGCGGGGGGCAGAACGAGCAGTACTTC. Full variable domain (remainder filled in from reference TRBV7-8 and TRBJ2-7): GAGVSQSPRYKVAKRGQDVALRCDPISGHVSLFWYQQALGQGPEFLTYFQNEAQLDKSGLPSDRFFAERPEGSVSTLKIQRTQQEDSAVYLCASSFSGGQNEQYFGPGTRLTVT.